The 30 T cell receptor beta chains below come from one sample, sequenced in a study of T cell repertoires in cytomegalovirus infection. No antigen has been identified for these receptors. TCRdb independently ran MiXCR on the reads; one entry per CDR3 protein. The sample has some 940,000 distinct CDR3 sequences; under 40% are singletons. The sample in question was cultured CD8+ T cells from PBMCs, obtained from culture after CMV antigen stimulation. The source is a human donor in good health (CMV status not recorded). Some clones in this sample may be carry-over from other donors' samples.

The chain recombines TRBV7-6 with TRBJ1-2; D is undetermined. Trimming removed 2 bases at V and 8 bases at J, with 9 bases between. This CDR3 region has 12 residues. From germline, CDR1 is SGHVS and CDR2 FNYEAQ. CDR3 bases: TGTGCCAGCAGCTTAAGACCGGCGGGCTACACCTTC. This codes for CASSLRPAGYTF.

This clonotype was seen more than once but under ten times. This chain connects TRBV7-6 to TRBJ2-3; a weak D match, TRBD2 (6 bases). The ends were cut back, 5 bases at V and 4 bases at J, with 19 bases in the middle. Germline V gene data show CDR1 as SGHVS and CDR2 as FNYEAQ. This CDR3 spans 16 amino acids. The chain's CDR3 is CASSPAVARGADTQYF. The DNA for the CDR3 is TGTGCCAGCAGCCCGGCTGTGGCCCGCGGGGCAGATACGCAGTATTTT.

The V and J genes are TRBV27 and TRBJ1-2; 7 nucleotides agree with TRBD1. The length of the CDR3 is 15 residues. The V gene's germline CDR1 is MNHEY and CDR2 SMNVEV (reference sequence). J lost 8 bases, V lost 5 bases, and 14 bases had no gene match. The CDR3 loop reads CASSPRQGPYSGYTF. In DNA, the CDR3 is TGTGCCAGCAGTCCCCGACAGGGCCCCTATAGCGGCTACACCTTC.

The V gene is TRBV11-1, the J gene TRBJ1-5, with D possibly matching TRBD1 (6 bases). Germline-derived CDR1 and CDR2 are SGHAT and FQDESV (reference sequence). The ends were cut back, 5 bases at V and 6 bases at J, with 14 bases in the middle. The CDR3 contains 14 residues. The CDR3 nucleotides are TGTGCCAGCAGCACTACAGGGTCGGGTCAGCCCCAGCATTTT. Encoded protein: CASSTTGSGQPQHF.

The chain uses TRBV6-2 or TRBV6-3 and TRBJ2-7, with TRBD1 as a possible D gene (5 bases). This CDR3 comprises 15 residues. Germline V gives CDR1 MNHEY, CDR2 SVGEGT. Trimming took 7 bases from V and 2 from J, leaving 18 bases between them. The CDR3 bases are TGTGCCAGCACCCAGAGACAGTCGGACCCCTACGAGCAGTACGTC. Translation gives CASTQRQSDPYEQYV.

The rearrangement joins TRBV4-2 to TRBJ1-3; no clear D. The germline V gene encodes CDR1 LGHNA and CDR2 YNFKEQ. The CDR3 is made up of 11 amino acids. Trimming shortened V by 5 bases and J by 8 bases, and 7 bases separated the two germline ends. As DNA, the CDR3 is TGTGCCAGCAGCTGGGCGGACACCATATATTTT. Its protein is CASSWADTIYF.

This clonotype was counted between two and nine times. This sequence joins TRBV3-1 and TRBJ2-3; 11 bases map to TRBD2. CDR3 length equals 18 residues. V lost 0 bases and J lost 1; bases outside the gene matches: 6. The germline gives CDR1 LGHDT, CDR2 YNNKEL (reference sequence). CDR3 residues: CASSQELAGDRGTDTQYF. In DNA, the CDR3 is TGTGCCAGCAGCCAAGAACTAGCGGGGGATCGAGGCACAGATACGCAGTATTTT.

This chain connects TRBV29-1 to TRBJ1-2; 7 bases are a match to TRBD1. Trimming removed 0 bases from V and 0 bases from J; junction bases left unmatched: 4. The CDR3 is 15 amino acids. Germline CDR1 SQVTM, CDR2 ANQGSEA. CDR3 DNA: TGCAGCGTTGAAGAGACAGGGATTCCTAACTATGGCTACACCTTC. It yields the protein CSVEETGIPNYGYTF.

This clonotype was detected many times. The DNA of the CDR3 is TGCGCCAGCAGCGAAGGCAGGCAGGGGGCGGATGAGCAGTACTTC. This gives the protein CASSEGRQGADEQYF. The rearrangement links TRBV4-1 to TRBJ2-7; TRBD1 agrees at 8 bases. This CDR3 region has 15 residues. Germline assignment: CDR1 MGHRA and CDR2 YSYEKL. Germline trimming cut 5 bases from V and 7 bases from J; bases unmatched to any gene: 13.

The chain links TRBV20-1 to TRBJ2-7; the D gene could be TRBD1 or TRBD2 (5 bases each). The V gene lost 6 bases and the J gene lost 5 bases, with 23 bases spanning the gap. From germline, CDR1 is DFQATT and CDR2 SNEGSKA (reference sequence). The CDR3 has 15 amino acids. The CDR3 spells CSARLRRQGNNEQYV. CDR3 DNA sequence: TGCAGTGCCCGCCTCCGGAGGCAGGGTAACAACGAGCAGTACGTC.

The J gene is TRBJ2-2, the V gene TRBV9; 7 bases are a match to TRBD1. The CDR3 covers 17 residues. The germline V gene encodes CDR1 SGDLS and CDR2 YYNGEE. The trim removed 1 base at V and 0 bases at J, leaving 6 bases unmatched. The CDR3 DNA follows: TGTGCCAGCAGCGTACCACTCGGGACAGCGAACACCGGGGAGCTGTTTTTT. It encodes CASSVPLGTANTGELFF.

The V call is TRBV6-6, the J call TRBJ1-3; 11 bases line up with TRBD1. CDR1 and CDR2 (germline): MNHNY, SVGAGI (reference sequence). This CDR3 has 17 amino acids. J was trimmed by 4 bases and V by 5 bases; bases with no gene match: 10. Written as DNA, the CDR3 is TGTGCCAGCAGTCTACTATGGACAGGGGGCGAGGGAAACACCATATATTTT. Residues: CASSLLWTGGEGNTIYF.

This clonotype was recorded many times. The rearrangement links TRBV7-2 to TRBJ1-2; tentative D call: TRBD1 (5 bases). This CDR3 region has 18 residues. V was clipped by 3 bases and J by 2 bases, with 22 bases between them. Germline V CDR1 and CDR2: SGHTA, FQGNSA. CDR3 DNA sequence: TGTGCCAGCAGCTTCCGGCCGGGACGGCTAACTTGGAACTATGGCTACACCTTC. Protein product: CASSFRPGRLTWNYGYTF.

This chain connects TRBV5-4 to TRBJ1-6; D is unclear. This CDR3 has 12 amino acids. With 0 bases removed from V and 13 bases from J, the gap between germline ends came to 8 bases. CDR1 and CDR2 (germline): SGHNT, YYREEE (reference sequence). For the CDR3, the DNA is TGTGCCAGCAGCTTGGATAGTTGGCCCCTCCACTTT. Protein sequence: CASSLDSWPLHF.

This clonotype has a handful of counts. The chain has TRBV12-3 or TRBV12-4 and TRBJ1-2; D unresolved. The CDR3 runs 13 residues. Trimming took off 3 bases at V and 2 bases at J, with 7 bases between the two ends. The CDR3: CASSLVQNYGYTF. For the CDR3, the DNA is TGTGCCAGCAGTTTGGTCCAGAACTATGGCTACACCTTC.

The J gene is TRBJ1-4, the V gene TRBV27; TRBD1 might be the D (5 bases). The CDR3 runs 14 residues. Trimming cost V 4 bases and J 4 bases, with 10 bases left between them. Germline CDR1 and CDR2: MNHEY and SMNVEV (reference sequence). Written as DNA, the CDR3 is TGTGCCAGCAGTTACCGACAGTATAATGAAAAACTGTTTTTT. Translation: CASSYRQYNEKLFF.

The chain carries TRBV20-1 and TRBJ2-3; D is uncertain. This CDR3 spans 16 amino acids. V was trimmed by 1 base and J by 1 base, leaving 15 bases between them. Germline CDR1 is DFQATT and CDR2 is SNEGSKA (reference sequence). This CDR3 reads CSARVRTAPRTDTQYF. In nucleotides, the CDR3 is TGCAGTGCTAGAGTACGGACGGCACCCCGCACAGATACGCAGTATTTT.

The V and J genes are TRBV27 and TRBJ1-1, with D possibly TRBD1 on 5 matching bases. Germline values: CDR1 MNHEY, CDR2 SMNVEV (reference sequence). V lost 3 bases to trimming and J lost 4 bases, with 18 bases between them. This CDR3 has 16 amino acids. The CDR3 spells CASSLALGDGGTEAFF. The CDR3 DNA reads as TGTGCCAGCAGTTTGGCTTTGGGGGATGGGGGCACTGAAGCTTTCTTT.

The table lists this clonotype with a few counts. The gene calls are TRBV7-6 and TRBJ2-1, with 9 nucleotides matching TRBD1. The CDR3 length is 15 residues. V shed 5 bases and J 5 bases; nucleotides not matched to a gene: 7. The germline CDR1 and CDR2 sequences are SGHVS and FNYEAQ. CDR3 loop: CASSTLQGADNEQFF. The CDR3 coding sequence is TGTGCCAGCAGCACCCTACAGGGGGCTGACAATGAGCAGTTCTTC.

The chain recombines TRBV6-4 with TRBJ2-2; D not certain. Trimming took off 0 bases at V and 5 bases at J, with 4 bases between the two ends. Germline V CDR1 and CDR2: MRHNA, SNTAGT. This CDR3 contains 13 residues. In nucleotides, the CDR3 is TGTGCCAGCAGTGACTCGGGGACCGGGGAGCTGTTTTTT. Its protein product is CASSDSGTGELFF.

The chain uses TRBV15 and TRBJ1-6; 10 bases are a match to TRBD1. CDR1 and CDR2 from the germline V gene are LNHNV and YYDKDF (reference sequence). This CDR3 comprises 14 residues. J gave up 10 bases and V 5 bases, and 5 bases lay outside the gene matches. This CDR3 is CATSLGTGESPLHF. The CDR3 DNA sequence: TGTGCCACCAGCCTCGGGACAGGGGAATCACCCCTCCACTTT.

The chain combines TRBV6-1 with TRBJ1-1; D unclear. The CDR3 spans 11 residues. CDR1 MNHNS and CDR2 SASEGT come from the germline V gene. V was shortened by 9 bases and J by 6 bases, with 11 bases between the two germline ends. CDR3 sequence (DNA): TGTGCCAGTTTATGGCGGTCTGAAGCTTTCTTT. Protein product: CASLWRSEAFF.

This clonotype occurred once. A much larger clone lies a single base off, so this may be a read error. The chain uses TRBV9 and TRBJ1-2, with TRBD1 matching 8 bases. Germline lookup yields CDR1 SGDLS and CDR2 YYNGEE. The CDR3 has 15 amino acids. The J segment lost 4 bases and the V segment lost 4 bases, leaving 9 bases of the junction unmatched. The CDR3 loop reads CASSFNRDRSYGYTF. CDR3 nucleotides: TGTGCCAGCAGCTTTAACCGGGACAGGAGCTATGGCTACACCTTC.

This clonotype has ten or more counts. V and J are TRBV6-1 and TRBJ2-1; D unclear. The length of the CDR3 is 11 residues. Germline V gene lookup returns CDR1 MNHNS and CDR2 SASEGT. V was trimmed by 10 bases and J by 7 bases, leaving 11 bases between them. CDR3 in DNA: TGTGCCACCACAGAAGCGAATGAGCAGTTCTTC. Protein sequence: CATTEANEQFF.

This clonotype was picked up a small number of times. The CDR3 loop is CASSYGGRNEQFF. The CDR3, as DNA: TGTGCCAGCAGTTACGGTGGGCGGAATGAGCAGTTCTTC. The V and J genes are TRBV6-5 and TRBJ2-1; D gene uncertain. This CDR3 has 13 amino acids. Between the trimmed V and J ends, which lost 2 bases and 7 bases, there was a span of 9 bases. CDR1 is MNHEY and CDR2 is SVGAGI in the germline V gene.

This chain joins TRBV5-6 and TRBJ2-1; TRBD1 aligns across 9 bases. The CDR3 sequence is 14 residues long. In germline, CDR1 is SGHDT, CDR2 YYEEEE. V was pared by 2 bases and J by 9 bases, with 6 bases of the junction left unmatched. The CDR3 sequence: CASSFGTGHFEQFF. DNA of the CDR3: TGTGCCAGCAGCTTCGGGACAGGGCATTTTGAGCAGTTCTTC.

This chain links TRBV6-2 or TRBV6-3 with TRBJ2-5, with 8 bases aligning to TRBD2. The CDR3 covers 16 residues. Germline V lookup: CDR1 MNHEY, CDR2 SVGEGT. Trimming took 4 bases from V and 4 from J; bases not matched to a gene: 11. The CDR3 DNA follows: TGTGCCAGCAGTTTCTCTCTCGGGGGGGGACGAGAGACCCAGTACTTC. This encodes CASSFSLGGGRETQYF.

This clonotype came up a few times. The V and J genes are TRBV6-2 or TRBV6-3 and TRBJ2-3; the D gene could be TRBD1 or TRBD2 (5 bases each). The ends were cut back, 5 bases at V and 5 bases at J, with 14 bases in the middle. The CDR3 has 14 amino acids. CDR1 and CDR2 from the germline V gene are MNHEY and SVGEGT. The CDR3 DNA reads as TGTGCCAGCAGTCCCATCGGGGCGGGAGATACGCAGTATTTT. Its translation: CASSPIGAGDTQYF.

The chain is built from TRBV24-1 and TRBJ2-1; 7 bases align to TRBD2. Germline V lookup: CDR1 KGHDR, CDR2 SFDVKD. The CDR3 loop spans 15 amino acids. V was pared by 0 bases and J by 5 bases, with 3 bases of the junction left unmatched. The CDR3 sequence: CATSDLLAGDNEQFF. Written as DNA, the CDR3 is TGTGCCACCAGTGATTTGCTCGCGGGGGACAATGAGCAGTTCTTC.

This clonotype was seen a few times. The V call is TRBV6-6, the J call TRBJ2-5; possibly TRBD1 or TRBD2 for D (6 bases each). The ends were cut back, 4 bases at V and 5 bases at J, with 14 bases in the middle. The germline CDR1 and CDR2 sequences are MNHNY and SVGAGI (reference sequence). This CDR3 contains 14 residues. The CDR3 loop reads CASSLVGGSETQYF. The CDR3 nucleotides are TGTGCCAGCAGTTTGGTGGGGGGCTCGGAGACCCAGTACTTC.